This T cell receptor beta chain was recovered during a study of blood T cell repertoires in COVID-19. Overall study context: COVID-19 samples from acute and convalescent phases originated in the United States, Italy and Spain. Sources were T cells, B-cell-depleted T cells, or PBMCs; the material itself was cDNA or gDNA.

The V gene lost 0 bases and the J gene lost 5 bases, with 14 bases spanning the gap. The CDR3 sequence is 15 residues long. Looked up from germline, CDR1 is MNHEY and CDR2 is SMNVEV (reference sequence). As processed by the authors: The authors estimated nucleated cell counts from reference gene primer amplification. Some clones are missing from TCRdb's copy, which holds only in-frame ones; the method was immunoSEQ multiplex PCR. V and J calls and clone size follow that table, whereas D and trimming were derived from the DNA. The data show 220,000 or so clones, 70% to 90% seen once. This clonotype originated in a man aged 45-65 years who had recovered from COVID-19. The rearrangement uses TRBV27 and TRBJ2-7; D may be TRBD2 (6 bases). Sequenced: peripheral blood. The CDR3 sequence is CASSLSGYRGNEQYF. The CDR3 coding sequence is TGTGCCAGCAGTTTATCGGGCTACCGGGGGAACGAGCAGTACTTC.